This TCR beta chain was found in a study of cytomegalovirus exposure and HLA in healthy donors. Study-level points and caveats: Specific recognition of CMV antigens was confirmed in vitro for three chains (all CMV-associated). It has been reported that TCR beta sequences accurately predicted the HLA-A and HLA-B alleles of most subjects. Roughly 170 TCR beta chains were listed as cytomegalovirus-associated. Later on, an analysis showed TCR association rates differing by HLA locus, with DRB1 the most and HLA-C the fewest.

In the PCR, 60 Vbeta and 13 Jbeta primers were used. Assay used: immunoSEQ multiplex PCR; TCRdb lists only in-frame clones, some missing. The specimen's table records about 200,000 clones. Concerning this clone itself: Its antigen is unidentified.

Germline-derived CDR1 and CDR2 are SGHNT and YYREEE (reference sequence). The junction had 5 bases not matched to a gene; V was cut back by 5 bases and J by 2 bases. CDR3 length: 15 amino acids. The receptor was isolated from a boy aged 10-17 years in good health and CMV-seronegative. The sample taken for sequencing was PBMCs. The rearrangement uses TRBV5-4 and TRBJ2-3, with TRBD1 matching 10 bases. The CDR3 loop is CASRWDRGYTDTQYF. CDR3 nucleotides: TGTGCCAGCAGATGGGACAGGGGATACACAGATACGCAGTATTTT.